The rows below give T cell receptor beta chains drawn from one sample of a study of early T cells in non-severe SARS-CoV-2 infection. TCRdb ran MiXCR on the 5' RACE reads and lists one entry per CDR3 protein. Of about 56,000 distinct CDR3 sequences in the sample, over 13% were seen once. The sample here was whole blood, taken at baseline. These receptors were obtained from an adult who was a healthcare worker with PCR-confirmed SARS-CoV-2 infection or an uninfected control (not recorded which). Each CDR3 is given with its conserved first and last residue. D genes are given only for firm matches. The listing skips clone size in some rows; elsewhere it reads once, few, many or a size class.

V gene: TRBV5-4
clone size: few
D gene: .
J gene: TRBJ2-3
CDR3 protein: CASSWARGDTDTQYF
CDR3 DNA: TGTGCCAGCAGCTGGGCGCGAGGGGACACAGATACGCAGTATTTT

V gene: TRBV20-1
clone size: few
D gene: .
J gene: TRBJ2-7
CDR3 protein: CSARWALRGEQYF
CDR3 DNA: TGCAGTGCTAGGTGGGCGCTGAGGGGGGAGCAGTACTTC

V gene: TRBV5-1
clone size: .
D gene: .
J gene: TRBJ2-7
CDR3 protein: CASKWTGETYEQYF
CDR3 DNA: TGCGCCAGCAAATGGACGGGAGAGACCTACGAGCAGTACTTC

V gene: TRBV5-1
clone size: few
D gene: .
J gene: TRBJ1-6
CDR3 protein: CASSLQGPGDSPLHF
CDR3 DNA: TGCGCCAGCAGCTTACAGGGTCCAGGGGACTCACCCCTCCACTTT

V gene: TRBV24-1
clone size: .
D gene: .
J gene: TRBJ2-1
CDR3 protein: CATSDGSASSYNEQFF
CDR3 DNA: TGTGCCACCAGTGATGGTTCGGCTAGCTCCTACAATGAGCAGTTCTTC

V gene: TRBV7-3
clone size: few
D gene: .
J gene: TRBJ2-3
CDR3 protein: CASSLGVGTQYF
CDR3 DNA: TGTGCCAGCAGCTTGGGCGTCGGTACGCAGTATTTT

V gene: TRBV25-1
clone size: .
D gene: TRBD1
J gene: TRBJ2-1
CDR3 protein: CASSGDREVHEQFF
CDR3 DNA: TGTGCCAGCAGTGGCGACAGGGAAGTCCATGAGCAGTTCTTC

V gene: TRBV29-1
clone size: many
D gene: TRBD2
J gene: TRBJ2-1
CDR3 protein: CSVDPSSGGAVDEQFF
CDR3 DNA: TGCAGCGTTGACCCCTCTAGCGGGGGGGCGGTAGATGAGCAGTTCTTC

V gene: TRBV12-3/TRBV12-4
clone size: .
D gene: .
J gene: TRBJ2-7
CDR3 protein: CASSLRLEYNEQYF
CDR3 DNA: TGTGCCAGCAGTTTACGACTAGAGTACAACGAGCAGTACTTC

V gene: TRBV5-1
clone size: .
D gene: TRBD1
J gene: TRBJ2-2
CDR3 protein: CASSQGQANTGELFF
CDR3 DNA: TGCGCCAGCAGCCAGGGACAGGCGAACACCGGGGAGCTGTTTTTT

V gene: TRBV7-9
clone size: .
D gene: .
J gene: TRBJ2-2
CDR3 protein: CASRYSGGTGELFF
CDR3 DNA: TGTGCCAGCAGATATAGTGGAGGCACCGGGGAGCTGTTTTTT

V gene: TRBV29-1
clone size: few
D gene: .
J gene: TRBJ1-3
CDR3 protein: CSARSIPGNTIYF
CDR3 DNA: TGCAGCGCCCGAAGCATCCCTGGAAACACCATATATTTT

V gene: TRBV7-6
clone size: many
D gene: TRBD1
J gene: TRBJ2-1
CDR3 protein: CASSLGDRYNEQFF
CDR3 DNA: TGTGCCAGCAGCTTAGGGGACAGATACAATGAGCAGTTCTTC

V gene: TRBV2
clone size: few
D gene: TRBD2
J gene: TRBJ2-1
CDR3 protein: CASSVVSGGAWAYNEQFF
CDR3 DNA: TGTGCCAGCAGTGTGGTTAGCGGGGGGGCCTGGGCCTACAATGAGCAGTTCTTC

V gene: TRBV12-3/TRBV12-4
clone size: few
D gene: .
J gene: TRBJ2-7
CDR3 protein: CASSARGGTYEQYF
CDR3 DNA: TGTGCCAGCAGTGCCAGGGGCGGCACCTACGAGCAGTACTTC

V gene: TRBV5-4
clone size: .
D gene: TRBD1
J gene: TRBJ2-1
CDR3 protein: CASSIPQGAGNEQFF
CDR3 DNA: TGTGCCAGCAGCATCCCACAGGGGGCGGGCAATGAGCAGTTCTTC

V gene: TRBV28
clone size: .
D gene: TRBD1
J gene: TRBJ1-1
CDR3 protein: CASTRWGQGGEAFF
CDR3 DNA: TGTGCCAGCACTCGATGGGGACAGGGAGGTGAAGCTTTCTTT

V gene: TRBV20-1
clone size: few
D gene: .
J gene: TRBJ2-7
CDR3 protein: CSARAGQFPYEQYF
CDR3 DNA: TGCAGTGCTAGAGCGGGCCAATTTCCTTACGAGCAGTACTTC

V gene: TRBV27
clone size: many
D gene: .
J gene: TRBJ2-7
CDR3 protein: CASTPAGGPPYEQYF
CDR3 DNA: TGTGCCAGCACCCCTGCAGGAGGGCCGCCTTACGAGCAGTACTTC

V gene: TRBV4-2
clone size: .
D gene: TRBD1
J gene: TRBJ1-1
CDR3 protein: CASSHSTGQGVTEAFF
CDR3 DNA: TGTGCCAGCAGCCACTCCACCGGACAGGGAGTCACTGAAGCTTTCTTT

V gene: TRBV7-2
clone size: .
D gene: .
J gene: TRBJ2-3
CDR3 protein: CASSPDWGTDTQYF
CDR3 DNA: TGTGCCAGCAGCCCGGACTGGGGCACAGATACGCAGTATTTT

V gene: TRBV6-5
clone size: few
D gene: .
J gene: TRBJ2-7
CDR3 protein: CASSYSDAGEQYF
CDR3 DNA: TGTGCCAGCAGTTACTCGGATGCGGGCGAGCAGTACTTC

V gene: TRBV29-1
clone size: .
D gene: .
J gene: TRBJ2-1
CDR3 protein: CSVLGDNEQFF
CDR3 DNA: TGCAGCGTTCTGGGAGACAATGAGCAGTTCTTC

V gene: TRBV29-1
clone size: few
D gene: TRBD2
J gene: TRBJ2-1
CDR3 protein: CSVTLTSGGKYSYNEQFF
CDR3 DNA: TGCAGCGTTACATTAACTAGCGGGGGCAAATACTCCTACAATGAGCAGTTCTTC

V gene: TRBV20-1
clone size: few
D gene: TRBD2
J gene: TRBJ2-2
CDR3 protein: CSATKAGEAAGELFF
CDR3 DNA: TGCAGTGCTACAAAAGCGGGAGAGGCGGCCGGGGAGCTGTTTTTT

V gene: TRBV28
clone size: few
D gene: .
J gene: TRBJ2-1
CDR3 protein: CASSLHGEQFF
CDR3 DNA: TGTGCCAGCAGTTTACACGGTGAGCAGTTCTTC

V gene: TRBV11-2
clone size: .
D gene: TRBD1
J gene: TRBJ2-7
CDR3 protein: CASSLGQGALYEQYF
CDR3 DNA: TGTGCCAGCAGCTTAGGACAGGGGGCGCTTTACGAGCAGTACTTC

V gene: TRBV9
clone size: many
D gene: .
J gene: TRBJ1-6
CDR3 protein: CASSDRQTGSGYSPLHF
CDR3 DNA: TGTGCCAGCAGCGACCGACAAACAGGGTCGGGCTATTCACCCCTCCACTTT

V gene: TRBV7-6
clone size: .
D gene: TRBD2
J gene: TRBJ2-5
CDR3 protein: CASSLEGGRAGRESQYF
CDR3 DNA: TGTGCCAGCAGCTTAGAGGGCGGGAGAGCGGGAAGAGAGTCCCAGTACTTC

V gene: TRBV15
clone size: .
D gene: TRBD2
J gene: TRBJ2-3
CDR3 protein: CATSRAAGGQDTQYF
CDR3 DNA: TGTGCCACCAGCAGAGCGGCGGGAGGTCAAGATACGCAGTATTTT

V gene: TRBV29-1
clone size: .
D gene: .
J gene: TRBJ2-7
CDR3 protein: CSAGTSSYEQYF
CDR3 DNA: TGCAGCGCCGGGACAAGCTCCTACGAGCAGTACTTC

V gene: TRBV6-2/TRBV6-3
clone size: many
D gene: .
J gene: TRBJ2-3
CDR3 protein: CASRLGGSTDTQYF
CDR3 DNA: TGTGCCAGCAGGCTCGGGGGATCTACAGATACGCAGTATTTT

V gene: TRBV2
clone size: .
D gene: .
J gene: TRBJ2-7
CDR3 protein: CASSLEAYEQYF
CDR3 DNA: TGTGCCAGCAGCCTAGAAGCCTACGAGCAGTACTTC

V gene: TRBV18
clone size: many
D gene: .
J gene: TRBJ1-3
CDR3 protein: CASSLRTVSGNTIYF
CDR3 DNA: TGTGCCAGCTCACTGAGGACAGTCTCTGGAAACACCATATATTTT

V gene: TRBV20-1
clone size: many
D gene: .
J gene: TRBJ2-2
CDR3 protein: CSASTSTGELFF
CDR3 DNA: TGCAGTGCTAGTACTTCCACCGGGGAGCTGTTTTTT

V gene: TRBV11-2
clone size: many
D gene: TRBD1
J gene: TRBJ1-2
CDR3 protein: CASSGTGKLVDGYTF
CDR3 DNA: TGTGCCAGCAGCGGGACAGGGAAATTGGTTGATGGCTACACCTTC

V gene: TRBV5-4
clone size: .
D gene: .
J gene: TRBJ2-1
CDR3 protein: CASSQIQRNEQFF
CDR3 DNA: TGTGCCAGCAGCCAAATCCAACGGAATGAGCAGTTCTTC

V gene: TRBV5-1
clone size: many
D gene: .
J gene: TRBJ1-2
CDR3 protein: CASSLRGNYGYTF
CDR3 DNA: TGCGCCAGCAGCTTGCGGGGTAACTATGGCTACACCTTC

V gene: TRBV29-1
clone size: few
D gene: TRBD2
J gene: TRBJ2-7
CDR3 protein: CSPGRRATYEQYF
CDR3 DNA: TGCAGCCCCGGGAGGAGGGCAACCTACGAGCAGTACTTC

V gene: TRBV28
clone size: .
D gene: .
J gene: TRBJ2-3
CDR3 protein: CASMRPGPFTDTQYF
CDR3 DNA: TGTGCCAGCATGAGACCGGGACCCTTCACAGATACGCAGTATTTT

V gene: TRBV10-3
clone size: .
D gene: TRBD1
J gene: TRBJ1-1
CDR3 protein: CATRDRALVNTEAFF
CDR3 DNA: TGTGCCACCAGGGACAGGGCGCTCGTGAACACTGAAGCTTTCTTT

V gene: TRBV12-3/TRBV12-4
clone size: many
D gene: .
J gene: TRBJ1-2
CDR3 protein: CASSLRAAMSYTF
CDR3 DNA: TGTGCCAGCAGTTTAAGGGCGGCGATGAGCTACACCTTC

V gene: TRBV20-1
clone size: .
D gene: TRBD2
J gene: TRBJ2-3
CDR3 protein: CSAPQGGRGTDTQYF
CDR3 DNA: TGCAGTGCTCCCCAGGGCGGGAGGGGAACAGATACGCAGTATTTT

V gene: TRBV6-6
clone size: .
D gene: TRBD2
J gene: TRBJ2-6
CDR3 protein: CASSDVLAGRKAGSSGANVLTF
CDR3 DNA: TGTGCCAGCAGTGACGTACTAGCGGGACGTAAAGCAGGCTCCTCTGGGGCCAACGTCCTGACTTTC

V gene: TRBV12-3/TRBV12-4
clone size: once
D gene: .
J gene: TRBJ2-6
CDR3 protein: CASSNQGPGANVLTF
CDR3 DNA: TGTGCCAGCAGCAACCAGGGGCCTGGGGCCAACGTCCTGACTTTC

V gene: TRBV29-1
clone size: .
D gene: .
J gene: TRBJ1-1
CDR3 protein: CSVPRPRTGSTEAFF
CDR3 DNA: TGCAGCGTTCCGCGCCCTAGGACGGGATCCACTGAAGCTTTCTTT

V gene: TRBV9
clone size: many
D gene: .
J gene: TRBJ1-5
CDR3 protein: CASSVLGLSNQPQHF
CDR3 DNA: TGTGCCAGCAGCGTCCTGGGCCTTAGCAATCAGCCCCAGCATTTT

V gene: TRBV4-1
clone size: many
D gene: .
J gene: TRBJ1-1
CDR3 protein: CASSQEPGNTEAFF
CDR3 DNA: TGCGCCAGCAGCCAAGAGCCGGGGAACACTGAAGCTTTCTTT

V gene: TRBV5-4
clone size: many
D gene: .
J gene: TRBJ2-1
CDR3 protein: CASSFSEEQFF
CDR3 DNA: TGTGCCAGCAGCTTCTCAGAGGAGCAGTTCTTC

V gene: TRBV20-1
clone size: many
D gene: TRBD1
J gene: TRBJ2-2
CDR3 protein: CSARDGRTGLAGELFF
CDR3 DNA: TGCAGTGCTAGAGATGGGAGGACAGGGTTGGCCGGGGAGCTGTTTTTT

V gene: TRBV18
clone size: once
D gene: .
J gene: TRBJ1-1
CDR3 protein: CASSPREGEAFF
CDR3 DNA: TGTGCCAGCTCACCCAGGGAGGGTGAAGCTTTCTTT

V gene: TRBV7-2
clone size: .
D gene: .
J gene: TRBJ2-1
CDR3 protein: CASSLEGSQGEQFF
CDR3 DNA: TGTGCCAGCAGCTTAGAGGGGTCCCAGGGTGAGCAGTTCTTC

V gene: TRBV12-3/TRBV12-4
clone size: few
D gene: .
J gene: TRBJ1-1
CDR3 protein: CASSLGQGAFF
CDR3 DNA: TGTGCCAGCAGTTTAGGGCAGGGTGCTTTCTTT